This T cell receptor (beta chain) was identified in a study of control samples from healthy donors and cancer patients. CDR3 length: 11 amino acids. V lost 6 bases and J 6 bases, leaving 8 bases between the germline ends. The germline CDR1 and CDR2 sequences are SQVTM and ANQGSEA. Using immunoSEQ multiplex PCR, the repertoire was profiled, and TCRdb retains in-frame clones only, with some absent. The sample yields tens of thousands of clones, more than 85% seen once. The clonotype comes from a middle-aged woman with lung cancer. The sample comprised PBMCs. The chain combines TRBV29-1 with TRBJ2-2; D might be TRBD2 (5 bases). The DNA of the CDR3 is TGCAGCGTCGGACTGTCCGGGGAGCTGTTTTTT. Amino acids: CSVGLSGELFF.